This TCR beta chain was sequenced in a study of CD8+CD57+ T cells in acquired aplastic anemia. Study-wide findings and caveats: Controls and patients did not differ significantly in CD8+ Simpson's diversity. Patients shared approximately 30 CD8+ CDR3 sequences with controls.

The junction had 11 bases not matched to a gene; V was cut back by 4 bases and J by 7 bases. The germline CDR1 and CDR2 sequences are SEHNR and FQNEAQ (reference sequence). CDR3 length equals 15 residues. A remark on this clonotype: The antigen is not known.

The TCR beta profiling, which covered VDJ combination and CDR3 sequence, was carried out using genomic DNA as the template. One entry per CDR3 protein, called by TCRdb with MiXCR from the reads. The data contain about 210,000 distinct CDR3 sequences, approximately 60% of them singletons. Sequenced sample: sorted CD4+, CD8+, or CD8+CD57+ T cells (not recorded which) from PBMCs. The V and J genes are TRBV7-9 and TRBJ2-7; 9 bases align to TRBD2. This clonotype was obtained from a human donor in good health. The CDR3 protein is CASSSPGLAIREQYF. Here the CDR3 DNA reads TGTGCCAGCAGCTCGCCGGGACTAGCTATTAGGGAGCAGTACTTC.